One sample yielded the 15 T cell receptor beta chains listed below, sequenced in a study of T cells in localized non-small cell lung cancer. Sequencing used immunoSEQ multiplex PCR; TCRdb keeps in-frame clones, though not all of them. Among 55,000 to 75,000 clones listed, roughly nine tenths were seen once. Sequences were derived from peripheral blood, sampled before any cancer treatment. Receptor source: a male donor at least 60 years old with stage III squamous cell lung carcinoma.

The chain employs TRBV9 and TRBJ2-3, with D uncertain. The V and J ends lost 1 base and 6 bases respectively, with 12 bases between them. This CDR3 has 14 residues. The germline gives CDR1 SGDLS, CDR2 YYNGEE. In DNA form, the CDR3 reads TGTGCCAGCAGCGTATACGTTTTTGGGGATACGCAGTATTTT. This translates into CASSVYVFGDTQYF.

The chain combines TRBV5-1 with TRBJ2-1, with 9 nucleotides matching TRBD2. The CDR3 spans 17 residues. Germline CDR1 reads SGHRS; CDR2 reads YFSETQ. V lost 1 base and J lost 4; bases outside the gene matches: 9. This chain's CDR3 is CASSLYGSGGVYNEQFF. For the CDR3, the DNA is TGCGCCAGCAGCTTGTATGGTAGCGGGGGTGTTTACAATGAGCAGTTCTTC.

In nucleotides, the CDR3 is TGTGCCAGCAGTCCCCATGGGGAGGTGGGGCATGGCTACACCTTC. This codes for CASSPHGEVGHGYTF. The chain uses TRBV6-4 and TRBJ1-2; D is perhaps TRBD1 (5 bases). The germline gives CDR1 MRHNA, CDR2 SNTAGT. This CDR3 comprises 15 residues. V shed 5 bases and J shed 6 bases, with 19 bases lying between them.

This sequence joins TRBV19 and TRBJ1-4; the D is unclear. Germline lookup yields CDR1 LNHDA and CDR2 SQIVND (reference sequence). This CDR3 is 14 amino acids long. Trimming removed 4 bases from V and 8 bases from J, with 14 bases in between. As DNA, the CDR3 is TGTGCCAGTAGTAGATCTACCTTGGGGGAAAAACTGTTTTTT. It codes for CASSRSTLGEKLFF.

V is TRBV4-1 and J is TRBJ1-2; 9 bases fit TRBD1. CDR3 length equals 14 residues. Trimming cost V 5 bases and J 4 bases; bases outside gene matches: 5. From germline, CDR1 is MGHRA and CDR2 YSYEKL. The CDR3 loop is CASSAQGASYGYTF. CDR3 sequence (DNA): TGCGCCAGCAGCGCACAGGGGGCCAGCTATGGCTACACCTTC.

J is TRBJ1-6 and V is TRBV6-5; D remains ambiguous. CDR3 length: 15 residues. The V gene lost 4 bases and the J gene lost 8 bases, with 15 bases spanning the gap. CDR1 is MNHEY, CDR2 SVGAGI, per germline. As DNA, the CDR3 is TGTGCCAGCAGTTCCGTCCGCGTCGGCTATTCACCCCTCCACTTT. Its protein is CASSSVRVGYSPLHF.

This sequence joins TRBV7-8 and TRBJ1-1, with 8 bases aligning to TRBD1. The V gene end was trimmed by 5 bases and the J gene end by 3 bases; junction bases not matched to a gene: 8. The CDR3 is made up of 15 amino acids. CDR1 and CDR2 (germline): SGHVS, FQNEAQ. The CDR3 coding sequence is TGTGCCAGCAGCAGGCGACAGGGGAGGGACACTGAAGCTTTCTTT. Translated: CASSRRQGRDTEAFF.

The chain recombines TRBV5-5 with TRBJ1-4; D is perhaps TRBD1 (5 bases). The CDR3 consists of 16 residues. From germline, CDR1 is SGHKS and CDR2 YYEKEE (reference sequence). V was shortened by 1 base and J by 2 bases, with 12 bases between the two germline ends. This chain's CDR3 is CASSLRSGSTNEKLFF. The DNA for the CDR3 is TGTGCCAGCAGCTTGAGGTCAGGGTCGACTAATGAAAAACTGTTTTTT.

The genes are TRBV7-2 and TRBJ1-1; TRBD1 matches 8 bases. Germline values: CDR1 SGHTA, CDR2 FQGNSA. CDR3 size: 14 residues. Trimming took 5 bases from V and 4 from J; bases not matched to a gene: 6. CDR3 nucleotides: TGTGCCAGCAGCAGACAGGGGAAGGTCACTGAAGCTTTCTTT. Protein sequence: CASSRQGKVTEAFF.

The gene calls are TRBV5-6 and TRBJ1-5; the D is unclear. The germline V gene encodes CDR1 SGHDT and CDR2 YYEEEE. The CDR3 is made up of 12 amino acids. Trimming removed 2 bases from V and 7 bases from J, with 7 bases in between. CDR3 residues: CASSFWGQPQHF. The CDR3 DNA reads TGTGCCAGCAGCTTTTGGGGACAGCCCCAGCATTTT.

J is TRBJ2-7 and V is TRBV7-2; D call uncertain. Looked up from germline, CDR1 is SGHTA and CDR2 is FQGNSA. Trimming shortened V by 2 bases and J by 2 bases, and 7 bases separated the two germline ends. The CDR3 consists of 13 residues. Here the CDR3 reads CASSLMVAYEQYF. The CDR3 DNA reads as TGTGCCAGCAGCTTAATGGTTGCCTACGAGCAGTACTTC. The variable domain in full, with the rest retrieved from reference TRBV7-2 and TRBJ2-7, is GAGVSQSPSNKVTEKGKDVELRCDPISGHTALYWYRQSLGQGLEFLIYFQGNSAPDKSGLPSDRFSAERTGGSVSTLTIQRTQQEDSAVYLCASSLMVAYEQYFGPGTRLTVT.

The chain couples TRBV9 to TRBJ1-1; D remains ambiguous. V lost 2 bases to trimming and J lost 0 bases, with 11 bases between them. The CDR3 is 15 amino acids. Germline V gene sequence: CDR1 SGDLS, CDR2 YYNGEE. The CDR3 protein is CASSVRVGMNTEAFF. The CDR3 coding sequence is TGTGCCAGCAGCGTTCGAGTAGGAATGAACACTGAAGCTTTCTTT.

This chain links TRBV29-1 with TRBJ2-5; no clear D gene. CDR1 and CDR2 (germline): SQVTM, ANQGSEA. The V end was cut by 2 bases, the J end by 9 bases, with 10 bases between. CDR3 length: 11 residues. CDR3 sequence: CSVELSRAQYF. The CDR3 DNA is TGCAGCGTTGAATTGAGCCGGGCCCAGTACTTC.

The rearrangement links TRBV5-1 to TRBJ1-1; D is perhaps TRBD1 (5 bases). The CDR3 is 15 residues long. Germline CDR1 SGHRS, CDR2 YFSETQ. Trimming removed 0 bases from V and 1 base from J, with 10 bases in between. In nucleotides, the CDR3 is TGCGCCAGCAGCTTGGATCGGGGCAGGAACACTGAAGCTTTCTTT. It is translated as CASSLDRGRNTEAFF.

In its sample, this clone was seen a few times. V gene TRBV28 combines with J gene TRBJ1-1, with 8 bases lining up with TRBD1. CDR3 length: 17 residues. Trimming took 3 bases from V and 0 from J; bases not matched to a gene: 9. The germline gives CDR1 MDHEN, CDR2 SYDVKM. The CDR3 loop reads CASSLARDRHLNTEAFF. In DNA form, the CDR3 reads TGTGCCAGCAGTTTGGCCCGGGACAGGCATTTGAACACTGAAGCTTTCTTT.